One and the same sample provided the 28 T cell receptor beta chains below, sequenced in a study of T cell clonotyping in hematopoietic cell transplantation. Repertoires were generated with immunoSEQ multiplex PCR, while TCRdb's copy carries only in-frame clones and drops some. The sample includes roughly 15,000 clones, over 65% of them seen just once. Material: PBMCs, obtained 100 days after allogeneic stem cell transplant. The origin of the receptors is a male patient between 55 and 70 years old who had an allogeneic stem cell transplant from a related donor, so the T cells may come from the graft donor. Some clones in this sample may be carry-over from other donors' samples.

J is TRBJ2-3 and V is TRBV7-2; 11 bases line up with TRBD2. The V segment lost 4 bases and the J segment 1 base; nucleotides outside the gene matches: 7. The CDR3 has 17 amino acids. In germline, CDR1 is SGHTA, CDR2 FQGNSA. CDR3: CASSSPTSGVRTDTQYF. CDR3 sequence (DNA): TGTGCCAGCAGCTCACCGACTAGCGGGGTCCGCACAGATACGCAGTATTTT. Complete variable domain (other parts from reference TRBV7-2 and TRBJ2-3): GAGVSQSPSNKVTEKGKDVELRCDPISGHTALYWYRQSLGQGLEFLIYFQGNSAPDKSGLPSDRFSAERTGGSVSTLTIQRTQQEDSAVYLCASSSPTSGVRTDTQYFGPGTRLTVL.

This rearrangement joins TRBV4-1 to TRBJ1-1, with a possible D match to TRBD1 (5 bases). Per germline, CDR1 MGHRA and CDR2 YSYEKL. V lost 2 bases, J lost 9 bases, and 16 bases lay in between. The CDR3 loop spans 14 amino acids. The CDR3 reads CASSQPRTLGKAFF. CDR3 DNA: TGCGCCAGCAGCCAACCTAGGACATTGGGGAAAGCTTTCTTT.

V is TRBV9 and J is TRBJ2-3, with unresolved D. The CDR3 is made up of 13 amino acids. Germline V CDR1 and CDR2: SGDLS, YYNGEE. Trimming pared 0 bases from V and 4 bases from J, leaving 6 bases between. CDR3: CASSVAFSDTQYF. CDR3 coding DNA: TGTGCCAGCAGCGTAGCATTTTCAGATACGCAGTATTTT.

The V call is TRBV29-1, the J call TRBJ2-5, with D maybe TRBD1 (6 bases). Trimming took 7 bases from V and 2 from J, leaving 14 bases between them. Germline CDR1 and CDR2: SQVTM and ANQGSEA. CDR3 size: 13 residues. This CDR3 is CSAGPRGQETQYF. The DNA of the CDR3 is TGCAGCGCTGGCCCCAGGGGTCAAGAGACCCAGTACTTC.

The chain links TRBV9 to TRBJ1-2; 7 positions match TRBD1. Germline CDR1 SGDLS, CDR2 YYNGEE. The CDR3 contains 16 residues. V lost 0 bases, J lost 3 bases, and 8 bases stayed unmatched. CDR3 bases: TGTGCCAGCAGCGTAGCTGGGGGAGGGGGCGACTATGGCTACACCTTC. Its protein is CASSVAGGGGDYGYTF.

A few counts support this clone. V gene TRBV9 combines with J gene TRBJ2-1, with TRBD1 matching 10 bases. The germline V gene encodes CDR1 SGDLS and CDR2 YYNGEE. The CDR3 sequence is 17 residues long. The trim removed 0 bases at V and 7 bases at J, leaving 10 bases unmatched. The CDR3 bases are TGTGCCAGCAGCGTAGAGGTTGGGGGACAGGGGACGAATGAGCAGTTCTTC. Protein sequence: CASSVEVGGQGTNEQFF.

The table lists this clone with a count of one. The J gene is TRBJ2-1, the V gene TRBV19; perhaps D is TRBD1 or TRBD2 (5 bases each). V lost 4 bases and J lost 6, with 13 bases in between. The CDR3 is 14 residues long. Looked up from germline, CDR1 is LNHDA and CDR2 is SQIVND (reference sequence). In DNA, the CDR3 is TGTGCCAGTAGTAGACAGTCGGGGATCAATGAGCAGTTCTTC. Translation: CASSRQSGINEQFF.

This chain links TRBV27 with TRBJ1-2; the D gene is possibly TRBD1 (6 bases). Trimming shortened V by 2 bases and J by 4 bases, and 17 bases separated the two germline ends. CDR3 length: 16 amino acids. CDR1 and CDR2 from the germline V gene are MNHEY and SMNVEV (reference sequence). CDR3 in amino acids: CASSLLYGTQIYGYTF. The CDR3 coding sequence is TGTGCCAGCAGTTTACTCTACGGGACACAGATCTATGGCTACACCTTC.

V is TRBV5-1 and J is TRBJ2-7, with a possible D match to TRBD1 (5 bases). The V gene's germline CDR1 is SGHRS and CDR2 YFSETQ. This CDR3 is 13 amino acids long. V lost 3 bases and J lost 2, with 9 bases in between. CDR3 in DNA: TGCGCCAGCAGCTCTCCAGGGACCTACGAGCAGTACTTC. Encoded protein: CASSSPGTYEQYF.

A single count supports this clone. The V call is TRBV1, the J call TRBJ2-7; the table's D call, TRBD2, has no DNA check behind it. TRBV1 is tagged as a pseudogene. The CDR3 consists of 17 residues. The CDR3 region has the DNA TGCACCAGCAGCCAAGGGACTAGCGGGGGATTTCTCTACGAGCAGTACTTC. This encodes CTSSQGTSGGFLYEQYF.

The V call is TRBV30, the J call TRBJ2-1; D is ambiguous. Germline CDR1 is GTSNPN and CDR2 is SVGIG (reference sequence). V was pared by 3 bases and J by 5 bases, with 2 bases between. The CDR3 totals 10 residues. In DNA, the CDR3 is TGTGCCTGGAGCCACAATGAGCAGTTCTTC. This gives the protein CAWSHNEQFF.

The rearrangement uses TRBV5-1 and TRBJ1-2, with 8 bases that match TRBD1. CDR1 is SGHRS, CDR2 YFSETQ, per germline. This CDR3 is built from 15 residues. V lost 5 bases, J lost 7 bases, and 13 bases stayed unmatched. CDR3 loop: CASRSERAGGSGYTF. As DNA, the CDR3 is TGCGCCAGCAGATCTGAAAGGGCAGGGGGCTCTGGCTACACCTTC.

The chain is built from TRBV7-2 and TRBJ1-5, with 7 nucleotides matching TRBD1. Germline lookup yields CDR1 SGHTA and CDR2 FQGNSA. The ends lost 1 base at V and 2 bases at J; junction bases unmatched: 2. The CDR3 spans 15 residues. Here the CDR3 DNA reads TGTGCCAGCAGCTTAGGAGGGGGCGGCAATCAGCCCCAGCATTTT. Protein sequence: CASSLGGGGNQPQHF.

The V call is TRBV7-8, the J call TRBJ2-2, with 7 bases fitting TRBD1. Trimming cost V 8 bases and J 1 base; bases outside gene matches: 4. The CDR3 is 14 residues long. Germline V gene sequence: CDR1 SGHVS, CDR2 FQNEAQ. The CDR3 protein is CASARTGNTGELFF. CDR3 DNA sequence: TGTGCCAGCGCTAGGACAGGGAACACCGGGGAGCTGTTTTTT.

CDR3 DNA sequence: TGTGCCATCGCAGGAGGGGGCGAGCAGTACTTC. Its protein product is CAIAGGGEQYF. This chain joins TRBV10-3 and TRBJ2-7, with D perhaps given as TRBD1 or TRBD2 (6 bases each). This CDR3 is built from 11 residues. V lost 8 bases to trimming and J lost 6 bases, with 11 bases between them. Germline CDR1 and CDR2: ENHRY and SYGVKD.

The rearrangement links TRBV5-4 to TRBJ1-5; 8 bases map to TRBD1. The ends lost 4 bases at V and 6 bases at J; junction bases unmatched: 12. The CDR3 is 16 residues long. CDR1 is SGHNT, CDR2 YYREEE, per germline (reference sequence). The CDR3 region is CASSQTDRGVSQPQHF. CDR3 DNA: TGTGCCAGCAGCCAAACCGACAGGGGAGTTAGTCAGCCCCAGCATTTT. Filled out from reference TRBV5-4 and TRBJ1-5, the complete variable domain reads ETGVTQSPTHLIKTRGQQVTLRCSSQSGHNTVSWYQQALGQGPQFIFQYYREEENGRGNFPPRFSGLQFPNYSSELNVNALELDDSALYLCASSQTDRGVSQPQHFGDGTRLSIL.

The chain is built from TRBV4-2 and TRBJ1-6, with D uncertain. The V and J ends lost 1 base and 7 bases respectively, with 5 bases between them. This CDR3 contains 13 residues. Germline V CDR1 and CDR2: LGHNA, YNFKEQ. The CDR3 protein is CASSQGSNSPLHF. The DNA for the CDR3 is TGTGCCAGCAGCCAAGGGTCCAATTCACCCCTCCACTTT.

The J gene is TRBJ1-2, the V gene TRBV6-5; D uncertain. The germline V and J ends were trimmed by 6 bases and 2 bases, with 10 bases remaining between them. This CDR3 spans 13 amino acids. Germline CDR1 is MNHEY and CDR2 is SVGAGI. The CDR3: CASRTAGNYGYTF. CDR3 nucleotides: TGTGCCAGCAGGACTGCGGGGAACTATGGCTACACCTTC.

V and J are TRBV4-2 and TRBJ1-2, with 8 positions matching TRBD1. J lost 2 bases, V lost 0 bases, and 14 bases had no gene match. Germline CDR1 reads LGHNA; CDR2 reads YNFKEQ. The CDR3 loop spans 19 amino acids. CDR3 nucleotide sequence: TGTGCCAGCAGCCAAGATTTGGGCTCCGGAGGACAGGGAAACTATGGCTACACCTTC. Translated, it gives CASSQDLGSGGQGNYGYTF.

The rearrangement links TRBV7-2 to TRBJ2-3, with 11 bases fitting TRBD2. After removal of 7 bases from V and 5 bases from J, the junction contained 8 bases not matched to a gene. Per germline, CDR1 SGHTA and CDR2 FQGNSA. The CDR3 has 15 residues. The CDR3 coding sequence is TGTGCCAGCACCACTACTAGCGGGGGTCGAGATACGCAGTATTTT. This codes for CASTTTSGGRDTQYF.

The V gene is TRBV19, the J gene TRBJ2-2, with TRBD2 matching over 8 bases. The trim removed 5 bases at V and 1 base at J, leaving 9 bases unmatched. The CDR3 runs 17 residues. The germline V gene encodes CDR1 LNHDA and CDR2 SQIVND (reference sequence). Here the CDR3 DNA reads TGTGCCAGTAGTCCCCCCACGGGGGGGCTGAACACCGGGGAGCTGTTTTTT. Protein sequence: CASSPPTGGLNTGELFF.

The CDR3 reads CASSTGTVYGNQPQHF. Written as DNA, the CDR3 is TGTGCCAGTAGTACCGGGACAGTTTATGGCAATCAGCCCCAGCATTTT. V usage is TRBV19 and J usage is TRBJ1-5, with 7 bases identical to TRBD1. V dropped 4 bases and J dropped 2; count of bases not matched to a gene: 8. The CDR3 totals 16 residues. Per the germline V gene, CDR1 is LNHDA and CDR2 is SQIVND (reference sequence).

The DNA of the CDR3 is TGTGCCAGCAGCCCCGGGGGCCCCGATGGGTCACCCCTCCACTTT. The encoded protein is CASSPGGPDGSPLHF. V usage is TRBV5-6 and J usage is TRBJ1-6; possibly TRBD1 for D (6 bases). Germline values: CDR1 SGHDT, CDR2 YYEEEE. V lost 4 bases, J lost 10 bases, and 18 bases lay in between. The CDR3 extends over 15 amino acids.

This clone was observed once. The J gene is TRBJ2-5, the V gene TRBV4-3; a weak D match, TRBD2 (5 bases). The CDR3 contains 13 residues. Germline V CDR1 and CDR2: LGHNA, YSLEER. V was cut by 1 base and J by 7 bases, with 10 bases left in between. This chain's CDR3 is CASSQGSGRTQYF. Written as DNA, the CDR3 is TGCGCCAGCAGCCAAGGAAGTGGGAGGACCCAGTACTTC.

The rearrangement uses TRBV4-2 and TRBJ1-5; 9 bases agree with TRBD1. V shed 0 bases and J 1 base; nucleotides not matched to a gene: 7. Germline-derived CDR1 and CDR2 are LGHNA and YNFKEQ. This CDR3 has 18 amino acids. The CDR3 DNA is TGTGCCAGCAGCCAAGAAATACAGGGGGCCGGGAGCAATCAGCCCCAGCATTTT. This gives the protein CASSQEIQGAGSNQPQHF.

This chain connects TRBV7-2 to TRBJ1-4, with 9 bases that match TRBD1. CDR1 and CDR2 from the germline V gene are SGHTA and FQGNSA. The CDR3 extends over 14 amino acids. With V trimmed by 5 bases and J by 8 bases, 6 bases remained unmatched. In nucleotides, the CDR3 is TGTGCCAGCAGCGAAAGGGACAGGGAGGAAAAACTGTTTTTT. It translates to CASSERDREEKLFF.

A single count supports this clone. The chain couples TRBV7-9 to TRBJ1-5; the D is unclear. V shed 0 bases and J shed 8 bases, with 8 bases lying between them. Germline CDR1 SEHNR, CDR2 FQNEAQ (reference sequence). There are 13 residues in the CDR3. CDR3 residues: CASSLAGNEPQHF. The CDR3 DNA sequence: TGTGCCAGCAGCTTAGCGGGGAATGAGCCCCAGCATTTT.

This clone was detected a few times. The CDR3 coding sequence is TGCGCCAGCAGCCAAGATGAGGGTCTTGGATACGAGCAGTACTTC. Its protein is CASSQDEGLGYEQYF. This chain links TRBV4-3 with TRBJ2-7; TRBD2 is a possible D gene (5 bases). CDR1 and CDR2 (germline): LGHNA, YSLEER. The CDR3 runs 15 residues. V was trimmed by 0 bases and J by 4 bases, leaving 13 bases between them.